This entry lists 3 T cell receptor beta chains sequenced from one sample in a study of CD8 T cells in Susac syndrome. Reverse transcription of roughly 0.5 to 1 ug RNA was performed with random hexamers. MiXCR was run by TCRdb on the immunoSEQ multiplex PCR reads, yielding one entry per CDR3 protein. The profile shows approximately 150,000 distinct CDR3 sequences, about 95% of them singletons. Material for sequencing was CD4+ T cells from PBMCs. The receptors originated from a human donor with multiple sclerosis.

The rearrangement links TRBV19 to TRBJ1-2; 7 bases map to TRBD1. V lost 6 bases and J lost 4; bases outside the gene matches: 5. Per germline, CDR1 LNHDA and CDR2 SQIVND (reference sequence). The CDR3 runs to 13 residues. In DNA form, the CDR3 reads TGTGCCAGTAGGGGGGACAGTCCCTATGGCTACACCTTC. Translated: CASRGDSPYGYTF.

The chain combines TRBV29-1 with TRBJ2-1, with TRBD1 identical over 11 bases. CDR1 and CDR2 (germline): SQVTM, ANQGSEA. The CDR3 has 18 amino acids. V gave up 5 bases and J gave up 0 bases; unmatched junction bases: 12. CDR3 coding DNA: TGCAGCGTTTACCCCGGGACAGGGGGGCTAAGCTCCTACAATGAGCAGTTCTTC. Translation gives CSVYPGTGGLSSYNEQFF.

This chain connects TRBV19 to TRBJ1-5; maybe TRBD1 (6 bases). Trimming took off 6 bases at V and 2 bases at J, with 11 bases between the two ends. This CDR3 contains 14 residues. The germline gives CDR1 LNHDA, CDR2 SQIVND (reference sequence). In nucleotides, the CDR3 is TGTGCCAGTAGGACAGGTGGAGGCAATCAGCCCCAGCATTTT. Translation: CASRTGGGNQPQHF.